The next 6 T cell receptor beta chains were all read from a single sample in a study of shared clonotypes between healthy human individuals. Here immunoSEQ multiplex PCR was the method, and the copy in TCRdb shows in-frame clones only, minus some. The table records a few hundred thousand clones, about 69% of them present only once. The sample taken for sequencing was memory CD4+ T cells sorted from blood. Subset indicated: CD45RA-negative fraction. Every receptor here comes from a man aged 25 to 40 in good health.

The chain links TRBV15 to TRBJ2-7; TRBD2 agrees at 8 bases. J gave up 3 bases and V 4 bases, and 5 bases lay outside the gene matches. Germline V gene sequence: CDR1 LNHNV, CDR2 YYDKDF (reference sequence). The CDR3 runs 14 residues. The CDR3 sequence is CATSIQRESYEQYF. CDR3 nucleotides: TGTGCCACCAGCATTCAGCGGGAGAGCTACGAGCAGTACTTC. Full variable domain (rest looked up from reference TRBV15 and TRBJ2-7): DAMVIQNPRYQVTQFGKPVTLSCSQTLNHNVMYWYQQKSSQAPKLLFHYYDKDFNNEADTPDNFQSRRPNTSFCFLDIRSPGLGDTAMYLCATSIQRESYEQYFGPGTRLTVT.

The V call is TRBV30, the J call TRBJ1-2; the match to TRBD1 covers 8 bases. The length of the CDR3 is 14 residues. Per the germline V gene, CDR1 is GTSNPN and CDR2 is SVGIG (reference sequence). Trimming cost V 1 base and J 3 bases; bases outside gene matches: 4. CDR3 DNA sequence: TGTGCCTGGAGTGGACAGGGGAGCCACTATGGCTACACCTTC. This sequence encodes CAWSGQGSHYGYTF. The variable domain in full, with the rest retrieved from reference TRBV30 and TRBJ1-2, is SQTIHQWPATLVQPVGSPLSLECTVEGTSNPNLYWYRQAAGRGLQLLFYSVGIGQISSEVPQNLSASRPQDRQFILSSKKLLLSDSGFYLCAWSGQGSHYGYTFGSGTRLTVV.

This chain connects TRBV7-8 to TRBJ2-7; no definite D call. Germline V lookup: CDR1 SGHVS, CDR2 FQNEAQ. V shed 5 bases and J shed 4 bases, with 15 bases lying between them. The CDR3 totals 14 residues. The CDR3 here is CASSMFDKDYEQYF. In DNA form, the CDR3 reads TGTGCCAGCAGCATGTTTGATAAGGATTACGAGCAGTACTTC.

For the CDR3, the DNA is TGCGCCAGCCGTCGTGATGCGGGGTACGAGCAGTACTTC. Protein sequence: CASRRDAGYEQYF. The chain is built from TRBV10-2 and TRBJ2-7; D is possibly TRBD2 (6 bases). Germline CDR1 is WSHSY and CDR2 is SAAADI. This CDR3 region has 13 residues. V lost 8 bases and J lost 4, with 15 bases in between.

This clone came up a few times. The chain is built from TRBV7-9 and TRBJ2-2; 7 bases align to TRBD2. This CDR3 has 17 amino acids. CDR1 and CDR2 (germline): SEHNR, FQNEAQ (reference sequence). J gave up 5 bases and V 5 bases, and 14 bases lay outside the gene matches. The CDR3 nucleotides are TGTGCCAGCAGCCCCTCCTCGGGGAGGGGAGGGACCGGGGAGCTGTTTTTT. The encoded protein is CASSPSSGRGGTGELFF.

This rearrangement joins TRBV15 to TRBJ1-2; D not resolved. CDR3 length: 17 amino acids. Germline assignment: CDR1 LNHNV and CDR2 YYDKDF (reference sequence). Trimming shortened V by 0 bases and J by 4 bases, and 18 bases separated the two germline ends. The CDR3 spells CATSRELAATGIYGYTF. CDR3 in DNA: TGTGCCACCAGCAGAGAGCTGGCAGCCACGGGGATCTATGGCTACACCTTC. Full variable domain (remainder filled in from reference TRBV15 and TRBJ1-2): DAMVIQNPRYQVTQFGKPVTLSCSQTLNHNVMYWYQQKSSQAPKLLFHYYDKDFNNEADTPDNFQSRRPNTSFCFLDIRSPGLGDTAMYLCATSRELAATGIYGYTFGSGTRLTVV.